The 25 T cell receptor beta chains below come from one sample, sequenced in a study of vaccination effects on CD4 cells after COVID-19. What these receptors recognize is not known. Using viral peptide pools, the ViraFEST assay grew out antigen-specific CD4+ T cells prior to sequencing. Upon completion of about eleven days in culture, CD4+ T cells were isolated. Only in-frame clones appear in the TCRdb table, and some are missing; sequencing was by immunoSEQ multiplex PCR. The sample has roughly 23,000 clones, 73% seen once. Sequenced here: CD4+ T cells from PBMCs cultured with HCoV-229E spike peptides, sampled before COVID-19 vaccination. The receptors originated from a human donor who received a COVID-19 vaccine.

The chain employs TRBV7-2 and TRBJ2-2; D may be TRBD1 or TRBD2 (7 bases each). The CDR3 runs 22 residues. Trimming cost V 0 bases and J 3 bases, with 29 bases left between them. Germline CDR1 and CDR2: SGHTA and FQGNSA. The CDR3 reads CASSLALWDSLAASDDTGELFF. CDR3 in DNA: TGTGCCAGCAGCTTAGCCTTATGGGACAGCCTAGCGGCCAGTGACGACACCGGGGAGCTGTTTTTT.

This clone turned up a few times. V usage is TRBV2 and J usage is TRBJ1-4; D is unclear. The CDR3 sequence is 14 residues long. Germline V CDR1 and CDR2: SNHLY, FYNNEI. V was trimmed by 3 bases and J by 3 bases, leaving 8 bases between them. CDR3 region: CASSDGRANEKLFF. In nucleotides, the CDR3 is TGTGCCAGCAGTGACGGGAGAGCTAATGAAAAACTGTTTTTT. Full variable domain (remainder filled in from reference TRBV2 and TRBJ1-4): EPEVTQTPSHQVTQMGQEVILRCVPISNHLYFYWYRQILGQKVEFLVSFYNNEISEKSEIFDDQFSVERPDGSNFTLKIRSTKLEDSAMYFCASSDGRANEKLFFGSGTQLSVL.

The V and J genes are TRBV29-1 and TRBJ2-1, with TRBD2 matching 7 bases. CDR1 is SQVTM, CDR2 ANQGSEA, per germline. There are 21 residues in the CDR3. Trimming removed 4 bases from V and 6 bases from J; junction bases left unmatched: 30. DNA for the CDR3: TGCAGCGTTGGCCCTCAACCTGTACTGAGGGAGGGCCTCACAACACTCAATGAGCAGTTCTTC. It encodes CSVGPQPVLREGLTTLNEQFF.

The chain carries TRBV18 and TRBJ2-7, with TRBD2 as a possible D gene (5 bases). The CDR3 is made up of 16 amino acids. V was shortened by 3 bases and J by 3 bases, with 18 bases between the two germline ends. CDR1 and CDR2 from the germline V gene are KGHSH and LQKENI. The CDR3: CASSPSISYEGYEQYF. CDR3 bases: TGTGCCAGCTCACCCTCGATATCATATGAGGGCTACGAGCAGTACTTC.

Only one count was recorded for this clone. The V and J genes are TRBV6-5 and TRBJ1-5; D is unresolved. The CDR3 runs to 13 residues. Trimming removed 7 bases at V and 4 bases at J, with 11 bases between. Per the germline V gene, CDR1 is MNHEY and CDR2 is SVGAGI. CDR3 coding DNA: TGTGCCAGCACTACGACAACTAATCAGCCCCAGCATTTT. Protein: CASTTTTNQPQHF.

The chain is built from TRBV11-3 and TRBJ2-2; D uncertain. The CDR3 is 14 residues long. The V gene's germline CDR1 is SGHNT and CDR2 YENEEA. V lost 2 bases to trimming and J lost 5 bases, with 9 bases between them. The CDR3 DNA follows: TGTGCCAGCAGCTTATTAGGTCGGACCGGGGAGCTGTTTTTT. Translated, it gives CASSLLGRTGELFF.

The rearrangement uses TRBV10-2 and TRBJ2-5; the D gene is possibly TRBD2 (6 bases). Trimming shortened V by 7 bases and J by 2 bases, and 11 bases separated the two germline ends. CDR1 and CDR2 from the germline V gene are WSHSY and SAAADI. CDR3 length: 13 residues. CDR3 residues: CASTLSGQETQYF. Here the CDR3 DNA reads TGCGCCAGCACCCTGAGCGGGCAAGAGACCCAGTACTTC.

This clone has only a few counts. J is TRBJ1-2 and V is TRBV25-1, with 8 nucleotides matching TRBD1. Looked up from germline, CDR1 is MGHDK and CDR2 is SYGVNS. The CDR3 is made up of 14 amino acids. The V segment lost 3 bases and the J segment 7 bases; nucleotides outside the gene matches: 7. In DNA form, the CDR3 reads TGTGCCAGCAGTGAGCCCCACGACAGGGGTGGCTACACCTTC. Translation gives CASSEPHDRGGYTF.

The chain joins TRBV7-8 to TRBJ2-3, with D unresolved. CDR1 is SGHVS and CDR2 is FQNEAQ in the germline V gene. The CDR3 spans 15 residues. The V end lost 1 base, the J end lost 2 bases, and 10 bases lay between the germline ends. For the CDR3, the DNA is TGTGCCAGCAGCTTAGTTGGCCAAACCACAGATACGCAGTATTTT. Translated, it gives CASSLVGQTTDTQYF. Full variable domain (missing parts from reference TRBV7-8 and TRBJ2-3): GAGVSQSPRYKVAKRGQDVALRCDPISGHVSLFWYQQALGQGPEFLTYFQNEAQLDKSGLPSDRFFAERPEGSVSTLKIQRTQQEDSAVYLCASSLVGQTTDTQYFGPGTRLTVL.

The gene calls are TRBV6-1 and TRBJ2-1; 11 bases map to TRBD2. V was pared by 3 bases and J by 6 bases, with 4 bases of the junction left unmatched. This CDR3 has 15 amino acids. Looked up from germline, CDR1 is MNHNS and CDR2 is SASEGT. The chain's CDR3 is CASSELAGGGNEQFF. CDR3 DNA sequence: TGTGCCAGCAGTGAGTTAGCGGGAGGGGGCAATGAGCAGTTCTTC.

V is TRBV7-9 and J is TRBJ2-7; TRBD1 agrees at 8 bases. CDR3 length: 16 residues. Germline CDR1 is SEHNR and CDR2 is FQNEAQ (reference sequence). V shed 5 bases, J shed 3 bases, and the junction held 12 bases outside the gene matches. The CDR3 nucleotides read TGTGCCAGCAGCCCCAGAGGCGGACAGGGTATCTACGAGCAGTACTTC. This encodes CASSPRGGQGIYEQYF.

The chain employs TRBV27 and TRBJ2-3; 9 bases map to TRBD2. Germline V gene lookup returns CDR1 MNHEY and CDR2 SMNVEV (reference sequence). This CDR3 has 14 residues. Trimming took 9 bases from V and 1 from J; bases not matched to a gene: 5. In DNA, the CDR3 is TGTGCCAGTTCACTAGCGGGCCGCACAGATACGCAGTATTTT. Translation: CASSLAGRTDTQYF.

The rearrangement links TRBV5-5 to TRBJ1-3, with D perhaps TRBD1 (5 bases). The CDR3 consists of 16 residues. From germline, CDR1 is SGHKS and CDR2 YYEKEE (reference sequence). Trimming removed 4 bases at V and 0 bases at J, with 14 bases between. CDR3 in amino acids: CASSPAGGYSGNTIYF. The CDR3 DNA is TGTGCCAGCAGCCCGGCGGGGGGTTACTCTGGAAACACCATATATTTT.

The chain recombines TRBV6-5 with TRBJ2-7; tentative D call: TRBD1 (5 bases). The length of the CDR3 is 12 residues. V lost 6 bases to trimming and J lost 6 bases, with 12 bases between them. The germline CDR1 and CDR2 sequences are MNHEY and SVGAGI. The DNA of the CDR3 is TGTGCCAGCAGACCACTTACAGGCGAGCAGTACTTC. Encoded protein: CASRPLTGEQYF.

A single count supports this clone. The chain joins TRBV9 to TRBJ2-5, with 7 bases aligning to TRBD1. Germline trimming cut 3 bases from V and 3 bases from J; bases unmatched to any gene: 11. Germline CDR1 SGDLS, CDR2 YYNGEE. The CDR3 contains 16 residues. CDR3 sequence reads: CASSAPDRTGEETQYF. DNA for the CDR3: TGTGCCAGCAGCGCGCCCGACCGGACAGGAGAAGAGACCCAGTACTTC. The full variable domain, completed using reference TRBV9 and TRBJ2-5, is DSGVTQTPKHLITATGQRVTLRCSPRSGDLSVYWYQQSLDQGLQFLIQYYNGEERAKGNILERFSAQQFPDLHSELNLSSLELGDSALYFCASSAPDRTGEETQYFGPGTRLLVL.

The V call is TRBV30, the J call TRBJ1-3; TRBD1 matches 7 bases. Unmatched junction bases numbered 4, after V lost 2 bases and J lost 0 bases. Per the germline V gene, CDR1 is GTSNPN and CDR2 is SVGIG (reference sequence). The CDR3 sequence is 15 residues long. The CDR3 protein is CAWSRDRASGNTIYF. CDR3 DNA sequence: TGTGCCTGGAGTCGAGACAGGGCCTCTGGAAACACCATATATTTT.

This clone was detected once. This chain connects TRBV19 to TRBJ2-5; perhaps TRBD1 as D (5 bases). The germline gives CDR1 LNHDA, CDR2 SQIVND (reference sequence). The CDR3 is made up of 15 amino acids. Trimming shortened V by 3 bases and J by 1 base, and 12 bases separated the two germline ends. The CDR3 region has the DNA TGTGCCAGTAGTATTAGCCAAACAGGCCAAGAGACCCAGTACTTC. As protein: CASSISQTGQETQYF.

This clone was observed once. The CDR3 nucleotides read TGTGCCAGCCTCGGCAGCACCTCTAATGAAAAACTGTTTTTT. Amino acids: CASLGSTSNEKLFF. This rearrangement joins TRBV11-2 to TRBJ1-4; D gene unclear. The V end was cut by 8 bases, the J end by 3 bases, with 13 bases between. The CDR3 has 14 amino acids. Germline V gene sequence: CDR1 SGHAT, CDR2 FQNNGV.

This chain's CDR3 is CASSPRSSYNSPLHF. CDR3 in DNA: TGTGCCAGCAGTCCCCGGAGCTCCTATAATTCACCCCTCCACTTT. The chain links TRBV6-1 to TRBJ1-6; D is unresolved. The CDR3 consists of 15 residues. Germline lookup yields CDR1 MNHNS and CDR2 SASEGT. Trimming pared 5 bases from V and 0 bases from J, leaving 8 bases between.

The V gene is TRBV3-1 (or the pseudogene TRBV3-2), the J gene TRBJ2-7; D not resolved. Trimming cost V 2 bases and J 4 bases, with 3 bases left between them. Per germline, CDR1 LGHDT and CDR2 YNNKEL (reference sequence). CDR3 length: 11 residues. This CDR3 reads CASSQRYEQYF. The CDR3 DNA reads TGTGCCAGCAGCCAAAGGTACGAGCAGTACTTC.

V is TRBV6-5 and J is TRBJ1-4, with TRBD1 matching over 7 bases. This CDR3 has 14 amino acids. CDR1 is MNHEY and CDR2 is SVGAGI in the germline V gene. V shed 5 bases, J shed 2 bases, and the junction held 2 bases outside the gene matches. The CDR3 here is CASSTGDTNEKLFF. DNA for the CDR3: TGTGCCAGCAGTACAGGGGACACTAATGAAAAACTGTTTTTT.

In DNA, the CDR3 is TGTGCCTGGGGGGCTAGGAGCTACGAGCAGTACTTC. Its translation is CAWGARSYEQYF. The chain carries TRBV30 and TRBJ2-7; D may be TRBD1 (5 bases). Germline V CDR1 and CDR2: GTSNPN, SVGIG (reference sequence). This CDR3 has 12 amino acids. Trimming took off 5 bases at V and 3 bases at J, with 11 bases between the two ends.

The chain employs TRBV29-1 and TRBJ2-2, with a weak D call TRBD1 (5 bases). The germline CDR1 and CDR2 sequences are SQVTM and ANQGSEA. The CDR3 runs to 14 residues. The V end lost 4 bases, the J end lost 5 bases, and 14 bases lay between the germline ends. CDR3 amino acids: CSVGTGAGTGELFF. In nucleotides, the CDR3 is TGCAGCGTTGGAACAGGTGCCGGAACCGGGGAGCTGTTTTTT.

J is TRBJ2-2 and V is TRBV11-3; D is perhaps TRBD1 (6 bases). Per the germline V gene, CDR1 is SGHNT and CDR2 is YENEEA. Trimming removed 4 bases from V and 6 bases from J, with 12 bases in between. This CDR3 is built from 14 residues. CDR3 bases: TGTGCCAGCAGCTGGAACAGGGCGGCCGGGGAGCTGTTTTTT. This codes for CASSWNRAAGELFF.

The DNA for the CDR3 is TGTGCCAGCACCCCGTCCCCAGGGACGTCCTACGAGCAGTACTTC. Residues: CASTPSPGTSYEQYF. J is TRBJ2-7 and V is TRBV5-6, with D perhaps given as TRBD1 or TRBD2 (5 bases each). Germline values: CDR1 SGHDT, CDR2 YYEEEE. The CDR3 spans 15 residues. V lost 6 bases and J 1 base, leaving 17 bases between the germline ends.